This passage covers 13 T cell receptor beta chains from one sample sequenced in a study of cytomegalovirus exposure and HLA in healthy donors. 13 Jbeta primers and 60 Vbeta primers were used for the PCR. Generated by immunoSEQ multiplex PCR, the TCRdb table keeps only in-frame clones and is missing some. The profile shows 85,000 to 120,000 clones, around 75% of them singletons. The sequenced sample was PBMCs. These receptors came from a man aged 40-49 years in good health and CMV-seronegative.

This clone was seen a few times. V and J are TRBV6-5 and TRBJ1-2; 7 bases are shared with TRBD1. V was clipped by 6 bases and J by 2 bases; unmatched bases: 9. Germline loops: CDR1 MNHEY, CDR2 SVGAGI. The CDR3 sequence is 15 residues long. CDR3 in DNA: TGTGCCAGCAGGTTTTATTCGGGACAGAACTATGGCTACACCTTC. Its protein is CASRFYSGQNYGYTF.

The V gene is TRBV11-1, the J gene TRBJ2-7, with 9 bases matching TRBD2. With V trimmed by 4 bases and J by 0 bases, 4 bases remained unmatched. This CDR3 comprises 15 residues. CDR1 is SGHAT, CDR2 FQDESV, per germline (reference sequence). CDR3 amino acids: CASSSRTSDSYEQYF. The DNA of the CDR3 is TGTGCCAGCAGCTCTCGGACTAGCGACTCCTACGAGCAGTACTTC.

The V call is TRBV27, the J call TRBJ1-6; D may be TRBD1 (6 bases). The CDR3 totals 15 residues. Deletions cut 5 bases from V and 10 bases from J, with 18 bases between. Per the germline V gene, CDR1 is MNHEY and CDR2 is SMNVEV (reference sequence). Here the CDR3 reads CASSIQQGVKSPLHF. The CDR3 coding sequence is TGTGCCAGCAGTATCCAACAGGGTGTGAAGTCACCCCTCCACTTT.

The V and J genes are TRBV7-9 and TRBJ1-1, with TRBD1 identical over 8 bases. Germline V CDR1 and CDR2: SEHNR, FQNEAQ (reference sequence). This CDR3 comprises 14 residues. J was trimmed by 4 bases and V by 7 bases; bases with no gene match: 8. CDR3 residues: CASTSAGGFTEAFF. The DNA of the CDR3 is TGTGCCAGCACCTCAGCAGGGGGCTTCACTGAAGCTTTCTTT.

The chain links TRBV2 to TRBJ1-2; weak D call: TRBD1 (5 bases). Germline CDR1 is SNHLY and CDR2 is FYNNEI. The CDR3 has 15 amino acids. Trimming cost V 2 bases and J 5 bases, with 15 bases left between them. The CDR3 here is CASSERLGGIYGYTF. The CDR3, as DNA: TGTGCCAGCAGTGAAAGGCTGGGGGGAATTTATGGCTACACCTTC.

The gene calls are TRBV6-1 and TRBJ2-3, with D tentatively TRBD1 (6 bases). The CDR3 runs 15 residues. The V and J ends lost 0 bases and 2 bases respectively, with 9 bases between them. Per the germline V gene, CDR1 is MNHNS and CDR2 is SASEGT. CDR3 nucleotide sequence: TGTGCCAGCAGTGAAGCGGGGGCCCTCACAGATACGCAGTATTTT. This codes for CASSEAGALTDTQYF.

The chain combines TRBV11-2 with TRBJ2-3; the D gene is possibly TRBD2 (5 bases). This CDR3 region has 16 residues. Trimming took off 5 bases at V and 0 bases at J, with 15 bases between the two ends. The V gene's germline CDR1 is SGHAT and CDR2 FQNNGV. CDR3 coding DNA: TGTGCCAGCAGCACCCGTCGGACTTCTAGCACAGATACGCAGTATTTT. Amino acid sequence: CASSTRRTSSTDTQYF. Full variable domain (outside the CDR3, taken from reference TRBV11-2 and TRBJ2-3): EAGVAQSPRYKIIEKRQSVAFWCNPISGHATLYWYQQILGQGPKLLIQFQNNGVVDDSQLPKDRFSAERLKGVDSTLKIQPAKLEDSAVYLCASSTRRTSSTDTQYFGPGTRLTVL.

The chain carries TRBV5-6 and TRBJ2-5; TRBD2 matches at 14 bases. V lost 3 bases to trimming and J lost 4 bases; unmatched junction nucleotides: 8. Germline CDR1 SGHDT, CDR2 YYEEEE. The CDR3 is 17 residues long. The CDR3 reads CASSSTGLAGGRETQYF. CDR3 bases: TGTGCCAGCAGCTCTACTGGACTAGCGGGGGGAAGAGAGACCCAGTACTTC.

The chain carries TRBV7-2 and TRBJ1-3; D remains unclear. Germline CDR1 SGHTA, CDR2 FQGNSA. The germline V and J ends were trimmed by 1 base and 0 bases, with 7 bases remaining between them. This CDR3 region has 15 residues. This CDR3 reads CASSLGQSSGNTIYF. The CDR3 DNA follows: TGTGCCAGCAGCTTAGGGCAGTCCTCTGGAAACACCATATATTTT.

Comment on this clone: The same CDR3 arises from other DNA sequences in this sample as well. The chain has TRBV5-4 and TRBJ2-5, with TRBD2 matching over 11 bases. CDR3 length: 16 amino acids. The V and J ends lost 0 bases and 2 bases, in that order; junction bases with no gene match: 3. CDR1 and CDR2 from the germline V gene are SGHNT and YYREEE (reference sequence). CDR3 in amino acids: CASSLDLAGGQETQYF. CDR3 bases: TGTGCCAGCAGCTTGGATCTAGCGGGGGGACAAGAGACCCAGTACTTC.

The chain links TRBV18 to TRBJ1-1; D not certain. Looked up from germline, CDR1 is KGHSH and CDR2 is LQKENI. V lost 9 bases and J 1 base, leaving 12 bases between the germline ends. The CDR3 is 13 amino acids. CDR3 DNA: TGTGCCAGTTTGGTTTCAGGGAACACTGAAGCTTTCTTT. Its translation is CASLVSGNTEAFF. The full variable domain, in which reference TRBV18 and TRBJ1-1 provide the parts outside the CDR3, is NAGVMQNPRHLVRRRGQEARLRCSPMKGHSHVYWYRQLPEEGLKFMVYLQKENIIDESGMPKERFSAEFPKEGPSILRIQQVVRGDSAAYFCASLVSGNTEAFFGQGTRLTVV.

This clone was observed a single time. DNA for the CDR3: TGCGCCAGCAGCCCGGGACTAGCGGGGGTTGCCTACGAGCAGTACTTC. It specifies CASSPGLAGVAYEQYF. The chain is built from TRBV5-1 and TRBJ2-7; 14 bases map to TRBD2. After removal of 4 bases from V and 2 bases from J, the junction contained 5 bases not matched to a gene. The germline CDR1 and CDR2 sequences are SGHRS and YFSETQ. This CDR3 contains 16 residues.

J is TRBJ1-5 and V is TRBV6-5; D not certain. Per germline, CDR1 MNHEY and CDR2 SVGAGI. The CDR3 spans 14 residues. Trimming cost V 4 bases and J 3 bases, with 10 bases left between them. Written as DNA, the CDR3 is TGTGCCAGCAGTTCGCGGGGTTACAATCAGCCCCAGCATTTT. Residues: CASSSRGYNQPQHF.